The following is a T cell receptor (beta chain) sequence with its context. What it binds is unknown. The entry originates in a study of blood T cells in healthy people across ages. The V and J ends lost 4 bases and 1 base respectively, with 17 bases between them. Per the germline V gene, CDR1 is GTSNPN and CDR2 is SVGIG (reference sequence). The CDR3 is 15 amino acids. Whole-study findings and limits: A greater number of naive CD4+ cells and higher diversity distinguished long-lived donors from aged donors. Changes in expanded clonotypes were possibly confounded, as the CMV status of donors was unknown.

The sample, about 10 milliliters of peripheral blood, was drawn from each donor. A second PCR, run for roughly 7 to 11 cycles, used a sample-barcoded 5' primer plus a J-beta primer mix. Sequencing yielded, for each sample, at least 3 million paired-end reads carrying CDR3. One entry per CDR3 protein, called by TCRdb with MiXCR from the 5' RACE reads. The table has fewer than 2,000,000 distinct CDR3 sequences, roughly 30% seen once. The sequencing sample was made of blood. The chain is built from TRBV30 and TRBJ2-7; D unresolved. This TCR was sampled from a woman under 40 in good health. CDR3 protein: CAWNPPQVWSYEQYF. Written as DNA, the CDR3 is TGTGCCTGGAATCCGCCCCAGGTGTGGTCCTACGAGCAGTACTTC.